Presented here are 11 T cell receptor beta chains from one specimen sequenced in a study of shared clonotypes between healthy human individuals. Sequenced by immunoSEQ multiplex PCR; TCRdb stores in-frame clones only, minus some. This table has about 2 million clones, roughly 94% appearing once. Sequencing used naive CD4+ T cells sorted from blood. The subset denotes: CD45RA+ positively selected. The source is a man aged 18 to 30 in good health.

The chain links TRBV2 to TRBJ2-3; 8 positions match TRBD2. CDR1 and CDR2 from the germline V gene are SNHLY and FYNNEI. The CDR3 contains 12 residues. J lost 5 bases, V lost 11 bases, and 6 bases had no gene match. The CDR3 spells CARGTSGDTQYF. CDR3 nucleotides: TGTGCCCGCGGAACTAGCGGAGATACGCAGTATTTT.

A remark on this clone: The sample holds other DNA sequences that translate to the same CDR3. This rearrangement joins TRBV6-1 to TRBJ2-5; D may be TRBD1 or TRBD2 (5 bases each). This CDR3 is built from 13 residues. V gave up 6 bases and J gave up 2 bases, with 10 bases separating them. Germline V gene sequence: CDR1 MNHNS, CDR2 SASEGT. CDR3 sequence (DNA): TGTGCCAGCAGCGGGACGGTACAAGAGACCCAGTACTTC. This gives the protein CASSGTVQETQYF.

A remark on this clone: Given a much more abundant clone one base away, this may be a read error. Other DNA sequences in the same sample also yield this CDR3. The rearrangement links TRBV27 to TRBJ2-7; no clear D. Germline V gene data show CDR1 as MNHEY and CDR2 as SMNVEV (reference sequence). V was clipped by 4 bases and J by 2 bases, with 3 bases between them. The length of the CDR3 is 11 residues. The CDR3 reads CASSSPYEQYF. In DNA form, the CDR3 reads TGTGCCAGCAGTTCCCCCTACGAGCAGTACTTC.

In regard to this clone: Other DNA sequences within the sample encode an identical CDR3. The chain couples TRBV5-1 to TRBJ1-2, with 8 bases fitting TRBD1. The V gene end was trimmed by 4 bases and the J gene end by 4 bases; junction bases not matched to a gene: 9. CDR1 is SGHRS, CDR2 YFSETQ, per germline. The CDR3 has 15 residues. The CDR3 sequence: CASSLVQGVGYGYTF. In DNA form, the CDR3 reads TGCGCCAGCAGCCTCGTACAGGGGGTTGGCTATGGCTACACCTTC.

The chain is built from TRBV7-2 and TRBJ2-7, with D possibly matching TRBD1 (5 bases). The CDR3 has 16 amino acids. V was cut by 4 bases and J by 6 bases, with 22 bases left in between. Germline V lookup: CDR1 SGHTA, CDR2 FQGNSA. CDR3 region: CASSSLDILGNCEQYF. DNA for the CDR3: TGTGCCAGCAGCTCCCTGGACATTTTGGGAAACTGCGAGCAGTACTTC.

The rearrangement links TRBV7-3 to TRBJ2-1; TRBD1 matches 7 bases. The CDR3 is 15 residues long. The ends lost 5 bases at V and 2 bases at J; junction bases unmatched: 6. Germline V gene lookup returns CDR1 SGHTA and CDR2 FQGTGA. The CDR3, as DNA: TGTGCCAGCAGCATAAACAGGGGAGCCTACAATGAGCAGTTCTTC. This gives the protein CASSINRGAYNEQFF.

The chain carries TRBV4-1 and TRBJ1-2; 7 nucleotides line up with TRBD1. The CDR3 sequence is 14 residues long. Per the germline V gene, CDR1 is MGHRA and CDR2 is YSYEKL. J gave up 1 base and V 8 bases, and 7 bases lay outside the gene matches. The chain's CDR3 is CASGTVSLNYGYTF. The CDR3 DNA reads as TGCGCCAGCGGGACAGTCTCCCTTAACTATGGCTACACCTTC.

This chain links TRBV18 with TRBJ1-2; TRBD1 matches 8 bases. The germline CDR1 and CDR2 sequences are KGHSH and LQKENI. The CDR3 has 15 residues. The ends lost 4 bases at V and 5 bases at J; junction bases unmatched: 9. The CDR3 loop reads CASSLGAGGIYGYTF. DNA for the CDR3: TGTGCCAGCTCACTCGGAGCAGGGGGCATTTATGGCTACACCTTC.

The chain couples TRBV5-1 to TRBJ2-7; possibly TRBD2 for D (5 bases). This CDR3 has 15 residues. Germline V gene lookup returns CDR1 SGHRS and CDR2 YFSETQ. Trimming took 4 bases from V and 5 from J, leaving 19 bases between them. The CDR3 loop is CASSTRGSEGNEQYF. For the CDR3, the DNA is TGCGCCAGCAGCACCCGGGGTAGCGAAGGAAACGAGCAGTACTTC.

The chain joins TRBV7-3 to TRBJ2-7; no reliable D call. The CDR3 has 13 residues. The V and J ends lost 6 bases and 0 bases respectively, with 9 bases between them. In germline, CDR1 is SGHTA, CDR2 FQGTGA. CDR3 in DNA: TGTGCCAGCAGTCATGGGGTCTCCTACGAGCAGTACTTC. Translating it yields CASSHGVSYEQYF.

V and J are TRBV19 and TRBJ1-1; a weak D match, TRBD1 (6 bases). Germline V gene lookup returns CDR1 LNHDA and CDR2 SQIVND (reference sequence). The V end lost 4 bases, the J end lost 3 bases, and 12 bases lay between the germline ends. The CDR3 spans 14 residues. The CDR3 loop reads CASSSEGGDTEAFF. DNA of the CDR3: TGTGCCAGTAGTAGCGAGGGGGGGGACACTGAAGCTTTCTTT.